Given below is one T cell receptor beta chain in context. Each cDNA molecule carried a unique molecular identifier. TCRdb reanalysed the 5' RACE reads using MiXCR and keeps one entry per CDR3 protein. The sample consists of some 50,000 distinct CDR3 sequences, under 11% of them appearing once. The entry originates in a study of early T cells in non-severe SARS-CoV-2 infection. Between the trimmed V and J ends, which lost 4 bases and 0 bases, there was a span of 3 bases. This CDR3 has 12 amino acids. Germline loops: CDR1 SEHNR, CDR2 FQNEAQ (reference sequence). The sequencing sample was made of whole blood. The chain links TRBV7-9 to TRBJ2-5; D call uncertain. This sequence originates from an adult who was a healthcare worker with PCR-confirmed SARS-CoV-2 infection or an uninfected control (not recorded which). In nucleotides, the CDR3 is TGTGCCAGCAGCTGGTACCAAGAGACCCAGTACTTC. It codes for CASSWYQETQYF. Complete variable domain (other parts from reference TRBV7-9 and TRBJ2-5): DTGVSQNPRHKITKRGQNVTFRCDPISEHNRLYWYRQTLGQGPEFLTYFQNEAQLEKSRLLSDRFSAERPKGSFSTLEIQRTEQGDSAMYLCASSWYQETQYFGPGTRLLVL.